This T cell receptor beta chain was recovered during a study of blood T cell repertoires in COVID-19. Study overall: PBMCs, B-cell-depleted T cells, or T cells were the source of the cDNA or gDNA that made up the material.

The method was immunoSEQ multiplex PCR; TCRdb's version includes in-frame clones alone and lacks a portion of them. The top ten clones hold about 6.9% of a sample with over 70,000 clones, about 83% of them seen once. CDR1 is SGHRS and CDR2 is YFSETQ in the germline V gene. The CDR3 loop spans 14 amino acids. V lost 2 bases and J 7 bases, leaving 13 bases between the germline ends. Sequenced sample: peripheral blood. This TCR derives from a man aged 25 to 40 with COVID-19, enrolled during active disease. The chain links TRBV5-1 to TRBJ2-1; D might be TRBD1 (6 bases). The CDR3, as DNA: TGCGCCAGCAGCTTTATTCAGGGGTGGAATGAGCAGTTCTTC. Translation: CASSFIQGWNEQFF.